These T cell receptor beta chains were read from a single sample in a study of cytomegalovirus exposure and HLA in healthy donors. Sequencing used immunoSEQ multiplex PCR; TCRdb keeps in-frame clones, though not all of them. The sample includes some 130,000 clones, approximately 85% of them seen just once. The sequencing input was PBMCs. Source of these receptors: a woman aged 25-40 years in good health and CMV-seropositive. Both conserved end residues are part of each CDR3. D genes are given only for firm matches. Clone size is shown for a subset of rows, as once, few, many or a class of expanded clone.

clone_size: NA
j_call: TRBJ2-1
d_call: TRBD2
v_call: TRBV27
cdr3_aa: CASSLLAGAGSQFF
cdr3_nt: TGTGCCAGCAGTCTCCTAGCGGGAGCGGGTTCGCAGTTCTTC

clone_size: NA
j_call: TRBJ2-2
d_call: NA
v_call: TRBV5-1
cdr3_aa: CASSLGAGNTGELFF
cdr3_nt: TGCGCCAGCAGCTTGGGAGCAGGGAACACCGGGGAGCTGTTTTTT

clone_size: NA
j_call: TRBJ2-1
d_call: TRBD1
v_call: TRBV5-8
cdr3_aa: CASSFLPTGANEQFF
cdr3_nt: TGTGCCAGCAGCTTCCTCCCAACAGGGGCGAATGAGCAGTTCTTC

clone_size: NA
j_call: TRBJ1-1
d_call: NA
v_call: TRBV18
cdr3_aa: CASSPVRSGREAFF
cdr3_nt: TGTGCCAGCTCACCGGTAAGGAGCGGACGTGAAGCTTTCTTT

clone_size: NA
j_call: TRBJ2-7
d_call: TRBD1
v_call: TRBV5-1
cdr3_aa: CASSLRALGDSSTYEQYF
cdr3_nt: TGCGCCAGCAGCTTGCGCGCCTTGGGGGACAGCTCTACCTACGAGCAGTACTTC

clone_size: NA
j_call: TRBJ1-1
d_call: TRBD1
v_call: TRBV13
cdr3_aa: CASSSLGQGVADTEAFF
cdr3_nt: TGTGCCAGCAGCTCTCTGGGTCAGGGGGTGGCGGACACTGAAGCTTTCTTT

clone_size: NA
j_call: TRBJ2-1
d_call: TRBD2
v_call: TRBV6-1
cdr3_aa: CASSGPSSGGGNEQFF
cdr3_nt: TGTGCCAGCAGTGGCCCTTCTAGCGGGGGCGGGAATGAGCAGTTCTTC

clone_size: NA
j_call: TRBJ2-7
d_call: TRBD2
v_call: TRBV2
cdr3_aa: CATGLADPREGEQYF
cdr3_nt: TGTGCCACCGGACTAGCGGACCCTCGGGAGGGCGAGCAGTACTTC

clone_size: NA
j_call: TRBJ1-6
d_call: TRBD1
v_call: TRBV10-3
cdr3_aa: CAIRNQGAKNSPLHF
cdr3_nt: TGTGCCATCAGGAACCAGGGGGCTAAGAATTCACCCCTCCACTTT

clone_size: NA
j_call: TRBJ2-2
d_call: NA
v_call: TRBV10-3
cdr3_aa: CAISENVGQGTGELFF
cdr3_nt: TGTGCCATCAGTGAGAATGTAGGGCAGGGGACCGGGGAGCTGTTTTTT

clone_size: NA
j_call: TRBJ2-2
d_call: TRBD2
v_call: TRBV6-1
cdr3_aa: CASRERLAGEAGELFF
cdr3_nt: TGTGCCAGCAGGGAAAGACTAGCGGGAGAGGCCGGGGAGCTGTTTTTT

clone_size: NA
j_call: TRBJ2-7
d_call: TRBD1
v_call: TRBV10-3
cdr3_aa: CAISPGQISYEQYF
cdr3_nt: TGTGCCATCAGCCCGGGACAGATCTCCTACGAGCAGTACTTC

clone_size: few
j_call: TRBJ2-1
d_call: NA
v_call: TRBV7-3
cdr3_aa: CASSLSGPASGEQFF
cdr3_nt: TGTGCCAGCAGCTTATCAGGACCCGCGAGCGGGGAGCAGTTCTTC

clone_size: NA
j_call: TRBJ2-5
d_call: TRBD1
v_call: TRBV6-6
cdr3_aa: CASRPGQYAAVETQYF
cdr3_nt: TGTGCCAGCAGACCGGGACAGTACGCAGCTGTGGAGACCCAGTACTTC

clone_size: NA
j_call: TRBJ1-6
d_call: TRBD1
v_call: TRBV6-5
cdr3_aa: CASSSGTGDPPLHF
cdr3_nt: TGTGCCAGCAGTTCCGGGACAGGGGATCCACCCCTCCACTTT

clone_size: NA
j_call: TRBJ1-3
d_call: NA
v_call: TRBV7-9
cdr3_aa: CASQTRGTGNTIYF
cdr3_nt: TGTGCCAGCCAAACCAGGGGAACTGGAAACACCATATATTTT

clone_size: NA
j_call: TRBJ2-7
d_call: NA
v_call: TRBV28
cdr3_aa: CASTPPGVYEQYF
cdr3_nt: TGTGCCAGCACCCCCCCGGGGGTCTACGAGCAGTACTTC

clone_size: NA
j_call: TRBJ2-7
d_call: TRBD1
v_call: TRBV5-4
cdr3_aa: CASSLGGQAFYEQYF
cdr3_nt: TGTGCCAGCAGCTTGGGGGGACAGGCGTTCTACGAGCAGTACTTC

clone_size: few
j_call: TRBJ1-4
d_call: TRBD1
v_call: TRBV7-3
cdr3_aa: CASSLTGTGGEKLFF
cdr3_nt: TGTGCCAGCAGTTTAACCGGGACAGGAGGTGAAAAACTGTTTTTT

clone_size: once
j_call: TRBJ2-1
d_call: TRBD2
v_call: TRBV28
cdr3_aa: CASSFPGLAGYNEQFF
cdr3_nt: TGTGCCAGCAGTTTCCCCGGGCTAGCGGGATACAATGAGCAGTTCTTC

clone_size: NA
j_call: TRBJ2-1
d_call: NA
v_call: TRBV16
cdr3_aa: CASSQGGASYNEQFF
cdr3_nt: TGTGCCAGCAGCCAAGGCGGTGCGTCCTACAATGAGCAGTTCTTC

clone_size: NA
j_call: TRBJ2-1
d_call: TRBD2
v_call: TRBV5-4
cdr3_aa: CASSFAGEWSEQFF
cdr3_nt: TGTGCCAGCAGCTTTGCGGGGGAATGGAGTGAGCAGTTCTTC

clone_size: NA
j_call: TRBJ1-5
d_call: NA
v_call: TRBV7-9
cdr3_aa: CASSPTEGGNQPQHF
cdr3_nt: TGTGCCAGCAGCCCGACCGAGGGGGGCAATCAGCCCCAGCATTTT

clone_size: NA
j_call: TRBJ2-1
d_call: NA
v_call: TRBV30
cdr3_aa: CAWRRPGGPYNEQFF
cdr3_nt: TGTGCCTGGAGACGCCCAGGGGGGCCCTACAATGAGCAGTTCTTC

clone_size: NA
j_call: TRBJ1-5
d_call: NA
v_call: TRBV2
cdr3_aa: CASLSGGNQPQHF
cdr3_nt: TGTGCCAGTTTGAGCGGGGGCAATCAGCCCCAGCATTTT

clone_size: NA
j_call: TRBJ1-2
d_call: TRBD1
v_call: TRBV2
cdr3_aa: CAILHLTGDGYTF
cdr3_nt: TGTGCCATCCTACACCTTACAGGGGATGGCTACACCTTC

clone_size: NA
j_call: TRBJ2-3
d_call: TRBD2
v_call: TRBV5-6
cdr3_aa: CASSHTLAGVGTDTQYF
cdr3_nt: TGTGCCAGCAGCCACACACTAGCGGGAGTCGGCACAGATACGCAGTATTTT

clone_size: NA
j_call: TRBJ2-7
d_call: TRBD2
v_call: TRBV5-1
cdr3_aa: CASSSSGSYEQYF
cdr3_nt: TGCGCCAGCAGCTCTAGCGGTTCCTACGAGCAGTACTTC

clone_size: few
j_call: TRBJ2-7
d_call: TRBD1
v_call: TRBV15
cdr3_aa: CATSSYEGDRVGEQYF
cdr3_nt: TGTGCCACCAGCAGCTACGAGGGGGACAGGGTCGGCGAGCAGTACTTC

clone_size: NA
j_call: TRBJ2-1
d_call: NA
v_call: TRBV30
cdr3_aa: CAWSASGIGEQFF
cdr3_nt: TGTGCCTGGAGCGCTTCAGGGATAGGAGAGCAGTTCTTC

clone_size: NA
j_call: TRBJ1-1
d_call: TRBD1
v_call: TRBV7-9
cdr3_aa: CASSFQQGGEAFF
cdr3_nt: TGTGCCAGCAGCTTCCAACAGGGGGGTGAAGCTTTCTTT

clone_size: NA
j_call: TRBJ2-5
d_call: TRBD2
v_call: TRBV19
cdr3_aa: CAIAGGVETQYF
cdr3_nt: TGCGCCATCGCGGGGGGGGTGGAGACCCAGTACTTC

clone_size: few
j_call: TRBJ1-4
d_call: NA
v_call: TRBV27
cdr3_aa: CASSLWGRATNEKLFF
cdr3_nt: TGTGCCAGCAGTTTATGGGGGCGGGCTACTAATGAAAAACTGTTTTTT

clone_size: NA
j_call: TRBJ1-2
d_call: TRBD1
v_call: TRBV6-1
cdr3_aa: CASTLGGDRGGYTF
cdr3_nt: TGTGCCAGCACTCTCGGTGGGGACAGGGGAGGCTACACCTTC

clone_size: NA
j_call: TRBJ2-5
d_call: NA
v_call: TRBV13
cdr3_aa: CASSFGETQYF
cdr3_nt: TGTGCCAGCAGCTTCGGAGAGACCCAGTACTTC

clone_size: NA
j_call: TRBJ2-1
d_call: NA
v_call: TRBV7-9
cdr3_aa: CASSLSGNPSYNEQFF
cdr3_nt: TGTGCCAGCAGCTTATCAGGGAACCCTTCCTACAATGAGCAGTTCTTC

clone_size: NA
j_call: TRBJ2-1
d_call: NA
v_call: TRBV6-6
cdr3_aa: CASSWLSGNEQFF
cdr3_nt: TGTGCCAGCAGTTGGTTGAGTGGCAATGAGCAGTTCTTC

clone_size: few
j_call: TRBJ1-2
d_call: NA
v_call: TRBV2
cdr3_aa: CASTGDSLYGYTF
cdr3_nt: TGTGCCAGCACGGGAGACAGCCTTTATGGCTACACCTTC

clone_size: NA
j_call: TRBJ2-7
d_call: NA
v_call: TRBV28
cdr3_aa: CASSLEAYEQYF
cdr3_nt: TGTGCCAGCAGTTTAGAGGCCTACGAGCAGTACTTC

clone_size: NA
j_call: TRBJ1-2
d_call: NA
v_call: TRBV7-2
cdr3_aa: CASSSPQRRGYTF
cdr3_nt: TGTGCCAGCAGCTCCCCGCAGAGGAGAGGCTACACCTTC

clone_size: NA
j_call: TRBJ2-3
d_call: TRBD2
v_call: TRBV6-1
cdr3_aa: CASSEAIAGGPDTQYF
cdr3_nt: TGTGCCAGCAGTGAAGCAATAGCGGGGGGGCCAGATACGCAGTATTTT

clone_size: NA
j_call: TRBJ2-1
d_call: TRBD1
v_call: TRBV27
cdr3_aa: CAGSSLGQGNNEQFF
cdr3_nt: TGTGCCGGCAGTTCCCTGGGACAGGGGAACAATGAGCAGTTCTTC

clone_size: NA
j_call: TRBJ1-3
d_call: NA
v_call: TRBV6-1
cdr3_aa: CASAVVPNTIYF
cdr3_nt: TGTGCCAGTGCGGTGGTACCGAACACCATATATTTT

clone_size: NA
j_call: TRBJ2-7
d_call: NA
v_call: TRBV7-9
cdr3_aa: CASSFLALASSYEQYF
cdr3_nt: TGTGCCAGCAGCTTCCTGGCTCTGGCCAGCTCCTACGAGCAGTACTTC

clone_size: few
j_call: TRBJ2-7
d_call: NA
v_call: TRBV5-1
cdr3_aa: CAILRTDYEQYF
cdr3_nt: TGCGCCATCCTCCGGACAGACTACGAGCAGTACTTC

clone_size: NA
j_call: TRBJ2-7
d_call: NA
v_call: TRBV6-5
cdr3_aa: CATPGQRPLYEQYF
cdr3_nt: TGTGCCACCCCAGGACAGCGCCCTTTGTACGAGCAGTACTTC

clone_size: NA
j_call: TRBJ2-4
d_call: NA
v_call: TRBV7-2
cdr3_aa: CASSLIGGDIQYF
cdr3_nt: TGTGCCAGCAGCTTAATTGGAGGGGACATTCAGTACTTC

clone_size: NA
j_call: TRBJ1-5
d_call: TRBD1
v_call: TRBV28
cdr3_aa: CASSFGGQARQPQHF
cdr3_nt: TGTGCCAGCAGTTTTGGGGGACAGGCCCGTCAGCCCCAGCATTTT

clone_size: once
j_call: TRBJ2-7
d_call: TRBD1
v_call: TRBV5-1
cdr3_aa: CASSPGQGASWEQYF
cdr3_nt: TGCGCCAGCAGCCCCGGACAGGGCGCATCGTGGGAGCAGTACTTC